This TCR beta chain appears in the sequencing data of a study of T-cell memory formation after mild COVID-19. This clonotype has only a few counts. The CDR3 contains 14 residues. Germline V gene lookup returns CDR1 SGHRS and CDR2 YFSETQ. Between the trimmed V and J ends, which lost 2 bases and 0 bases, there was a span of 6 bases. TCRdb passed the 5' RACE reads through MiXCR, listing each CDR3 protein once. Seen here are 130,000 to 150,000 distinct CDR3 sequences, about 19% observed once, and the top ten hold approximately 2%. This TCR was sampled from an adult woman who had mild COVID-19 (a few samples of this study predate the infection). Cell type and time point are not known. Sequenced: PBMCs or a T cell subset sorted from them (not recorded which). V usage is TRBV5-1 and J usage is TRBJ2-4; no clear D gene. The chain's CDR3 is CASSFSLAKNIQYF. The CDR3, as DNA: TGCGCCAGCAGCTTCTCCTTAGCCAAAAACATTCAGTACTTC.